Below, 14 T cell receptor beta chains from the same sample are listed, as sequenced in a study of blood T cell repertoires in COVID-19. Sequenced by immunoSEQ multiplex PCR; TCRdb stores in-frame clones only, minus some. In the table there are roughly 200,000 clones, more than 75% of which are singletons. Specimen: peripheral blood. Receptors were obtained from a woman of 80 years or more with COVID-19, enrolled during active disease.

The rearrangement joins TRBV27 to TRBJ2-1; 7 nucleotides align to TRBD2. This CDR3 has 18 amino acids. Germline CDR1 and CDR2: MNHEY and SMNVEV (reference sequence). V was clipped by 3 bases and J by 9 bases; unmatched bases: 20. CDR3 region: CASSFRGPMTSPRSEQFF. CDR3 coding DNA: TGTGCCAGCAGTTTTAGGGGCCCCATGACTAGCCCGAGGAGTGAGCAGTTCTTC.

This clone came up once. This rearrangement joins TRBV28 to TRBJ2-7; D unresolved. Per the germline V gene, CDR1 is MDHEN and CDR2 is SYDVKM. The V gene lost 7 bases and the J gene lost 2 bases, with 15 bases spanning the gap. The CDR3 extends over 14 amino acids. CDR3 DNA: TGTGCCAGCAATCTGGAGAACCCAGCCTACGAGCAGTACTTC. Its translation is CASNLENPAYEQYF. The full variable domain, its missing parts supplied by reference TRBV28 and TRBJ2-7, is DVKVTQSSRYLVKRTGEKVFLECVQDMDHENMFWYRQDPGLGLRLIYFSYDVKMKEKGDIPEGYSVSREKKERFSLILESASTNQTSMYLCASNLENPAYEQYFGPGTRLTVT.

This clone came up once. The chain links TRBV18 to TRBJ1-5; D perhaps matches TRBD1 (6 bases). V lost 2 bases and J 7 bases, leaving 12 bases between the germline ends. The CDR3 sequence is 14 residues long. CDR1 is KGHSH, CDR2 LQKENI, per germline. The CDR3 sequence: CASSPSGGQQPQHF. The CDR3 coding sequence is TGTGCCAGCTCACCATCGGGGGGACAACAGCCCCAGCATTTT.

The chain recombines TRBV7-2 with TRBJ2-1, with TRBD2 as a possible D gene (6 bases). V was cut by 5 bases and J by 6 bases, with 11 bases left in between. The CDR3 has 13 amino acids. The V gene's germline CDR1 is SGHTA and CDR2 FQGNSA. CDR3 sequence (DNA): TGTGCCAGCAGCATCTGGGGAGGCAATGAGCAGTTCTTC. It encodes CASSIWGGNEQFF.

Here the CDR3 reads CASSNRDRIYNGYTF. The CDR3 DNA sequence: TGTGCCAGCAGTAACCGGGACAGGATATATAATGGCTACACCTTC. This chain links TRBV3-1 (or the pseudogene TRBV3-2) with TRBJ1-2, with 8 bases aligning to TRBD1. The length of the CDR3 is 15 residues. V trimming: 6 bases; J trimming: 6 bases; junction bases outside the gene matches: 12. Germline CDR1 and CDR2: LGHDT and YNNKEL (reference sequence).

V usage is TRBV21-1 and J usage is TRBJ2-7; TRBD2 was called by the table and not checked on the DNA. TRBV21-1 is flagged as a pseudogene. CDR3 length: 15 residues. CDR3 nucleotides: TGTGCCAGCAGCAAAGCACGCGGGAGGGCCTGCGAGCAGTACTTC. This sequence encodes CASSKARGRACEQYF.

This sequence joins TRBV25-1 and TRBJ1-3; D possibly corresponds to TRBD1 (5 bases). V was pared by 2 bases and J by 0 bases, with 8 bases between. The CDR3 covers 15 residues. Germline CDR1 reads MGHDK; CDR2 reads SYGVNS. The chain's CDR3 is CASSEQGYSGNTIYF. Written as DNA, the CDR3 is TGTGCCAGCAGTGAACAGGGCTACTCTGGAAACACCATATATTTT.

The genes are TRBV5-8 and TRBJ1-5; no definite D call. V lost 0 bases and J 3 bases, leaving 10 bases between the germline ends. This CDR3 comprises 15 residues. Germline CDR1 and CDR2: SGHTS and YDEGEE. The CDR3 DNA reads TGTGCCAGCAGCTTGGGTCTCGTCGTCAATCAGCCCCAGCATTTT. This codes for CASSLGLVVNQPQHF.

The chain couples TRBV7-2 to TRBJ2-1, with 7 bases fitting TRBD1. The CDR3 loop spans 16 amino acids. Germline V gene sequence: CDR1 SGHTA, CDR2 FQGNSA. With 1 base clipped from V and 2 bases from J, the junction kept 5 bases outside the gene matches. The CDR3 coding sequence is TGTGCCAGCAGCTTAGATAGAGGGGGCCCCTACAATGAGCAGTTCTTC. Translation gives CASSLDRGGPYNEQFF.

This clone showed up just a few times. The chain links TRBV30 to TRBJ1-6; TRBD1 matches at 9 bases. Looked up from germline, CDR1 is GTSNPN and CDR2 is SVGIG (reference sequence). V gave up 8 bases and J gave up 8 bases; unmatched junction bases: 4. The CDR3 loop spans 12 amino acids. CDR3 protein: CALRQGDSPLHF. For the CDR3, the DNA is TGTGCCCTAAGACAGGGGGATTCACCCCTCCACTTT.

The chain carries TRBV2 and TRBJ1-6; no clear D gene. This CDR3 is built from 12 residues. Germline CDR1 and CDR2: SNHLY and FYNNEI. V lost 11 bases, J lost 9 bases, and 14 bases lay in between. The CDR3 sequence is CAGRRGSSPLHF. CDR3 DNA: TGTGCCGGGCGGCGGGGTAGTTCACCCCTCCACTTT.

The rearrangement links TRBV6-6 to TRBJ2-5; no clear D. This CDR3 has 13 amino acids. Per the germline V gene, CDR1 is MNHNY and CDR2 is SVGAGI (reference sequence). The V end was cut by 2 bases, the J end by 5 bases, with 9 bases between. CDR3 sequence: CASSYLFGETQYF. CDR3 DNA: TGTGCCAGCAGTTACCTCTTCGGGGAGACCCAGTACTTC.

DNA of the CDR3: TGTGCCAGCAGCCCACGGCAGGTTGGCTATGGCTACACCTTC. Its translation: CASSPRQVGYGYTF. The chain combines TRBV6-5 with TRBJ1-2, with D hard to call. This CDR3 is 14 amino acids long. V lost 6 bases, J lost 4 bases, and 15 bases lay in between. Germline loops: CDR1 MNHEY, CDR2 SVGAGI.

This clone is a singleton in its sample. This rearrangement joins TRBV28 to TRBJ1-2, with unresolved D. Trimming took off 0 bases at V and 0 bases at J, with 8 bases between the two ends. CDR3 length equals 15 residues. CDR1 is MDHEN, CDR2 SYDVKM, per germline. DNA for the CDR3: TGTGCCAGCAGTTTATGGGCAGTTTCTAACTATGGCTACACCTTC. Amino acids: CASSLWAVSNYGYTF.